This T cell receptor beta chain was sequenced for a study of blood T cell repertoires in COVID-19. Study-wide background: COVID-19 samples, acute and convalescent, were from the United States, Italy and Spain. In each case, the material was cDNA or gDNA derived from T cells, B-cell-depleted T cells, or PBMCs.

The CDR3 has 13 amino acids. The germline gives CDR1 SGHRS, CDR2 YFSETQ. Deletions cut 0 bases from V and 3 bases from J, with 5 bases between. Original methodology: By means of reference gene primer amplification, nucleated cell counts were estimated. Clones were read by immunoSEQ multiplex PCR, and TCRdb kept only the in-frame ones, dropping some. V and J calls and clone size are copied from that table; D and trimming were computed from the DNA. The profile shows over 130,000 clones, around 89% of them singletons. Seattle researchers signed up patients amid active infection and tracked them longitudinally.

Sequenced sample: peripheral blood. This clonotype was obtained from a human donor with COVID-19, enrolled during active disease. The donor label of this sample is uncertain. The rearrangement uses TRBV5-1 and TRBJ2-3; no firm D call. The CDR3 is CASSLGSTDTQYF. CDR3 bases: TGCGCCAGCAGCTTGGGCAGTACAGATACGCAGTATTTT. Full variable domain (outside the CDR3, taken from reference TRBV5-1 and TRBJ2-3): KAGVTQTPRYLIKTRGQQVTLSCSPISGHRSVSWYQQTPGQGLQFLFEYFSETQRNKGNFPGRFSGRQFSNSRSEMNVSTLELGDSALYLCASSLGSTDTQYFGPGTRLTVL.